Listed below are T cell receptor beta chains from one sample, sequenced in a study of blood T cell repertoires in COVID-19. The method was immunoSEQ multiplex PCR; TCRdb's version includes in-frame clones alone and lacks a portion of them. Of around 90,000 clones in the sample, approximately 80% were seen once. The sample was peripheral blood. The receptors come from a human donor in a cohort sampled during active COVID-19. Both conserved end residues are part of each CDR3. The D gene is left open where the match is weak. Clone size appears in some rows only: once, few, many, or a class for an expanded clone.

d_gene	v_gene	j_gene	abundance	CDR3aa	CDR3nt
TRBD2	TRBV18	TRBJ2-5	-	CASSLNSGRETQYF	TGTGCCAGCTCTCTTAATAGCGGGCGGGAGACCCAGTACTTC
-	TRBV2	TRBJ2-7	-	CASSDTVGKGEQYF	TGTGCCAGCAGTGACACCGTCGGGAAGGGCGAGCAGTACTTC
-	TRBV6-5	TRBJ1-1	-	CASKSQGPDTEAFF	TGTGCCAGCAAATCACAGGGACCCGACACTGAAGCTTTCTTT
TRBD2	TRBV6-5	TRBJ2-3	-	CASTGLAGVHTQYF	TGTGCCAGCACCGGACTAGCGGGAGTCCATACGCAGTATTTT
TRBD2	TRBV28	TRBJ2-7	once	CASASRGGAYEQYF	TGTGCCAGCGCATCCCGGGGGGGGGCCTACGAGCAGTACTTC
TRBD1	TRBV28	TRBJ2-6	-	CASQTGKFAGANVLTF	TGTGCCAGTCAGACAGGGAAGTTTGCTGGGGCCAACGTCCTGACTTTC
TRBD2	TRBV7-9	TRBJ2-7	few	CASSPAGTSSEQYF	TGTGCCAGCAGCCCCGCCGGGACTAGCTCCGAGCAGTACTTC
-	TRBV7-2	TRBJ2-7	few	CASSPGASGPYEQYF	TGTGCCAGCAGCCCGGGGGCTAGCGGACCGTACGAGCAGTACTTC
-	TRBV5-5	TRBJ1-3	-	CASSFQVLENTIYF	TGTGCCAGCAGCTTTCAGGTCCTGGAAAACACCATATATTTT
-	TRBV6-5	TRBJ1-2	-	CASSQTEIYGYTF	TGTGCCAGCAGTCAGACTGAAATCTATGGCTACACCTTC
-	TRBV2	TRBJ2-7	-	CASSVLTGFDYEQYF	TGTGCCAGCAGCGTATTAACAGGGTTCGACTACGAGCAGTACTTC
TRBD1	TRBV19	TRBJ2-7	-	CASSIATGGLYEQYF	TGTGCCAGTAGTATAGCGACAGGGGGCTTGTACGAGCAGTACTTC
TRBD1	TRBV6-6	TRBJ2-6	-	CASSLRDRDSGANVLTF	TGTGCCAGCAGTCTCCGGGACAGGGACTCTGGGGCCAACGTCCTGACTTTC
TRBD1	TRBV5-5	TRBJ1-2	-	CASREGAVGFINGYTF	TGTGCCAGCAGGGAGGGGGCGGTCGGATTCATAAATGGCTACACCTTC
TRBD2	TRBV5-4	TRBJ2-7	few	CASSRGLATSYEQYF	TGTGCCAGCAGCCGGGGACTAGCGACTTCCTACGAGCAGTACTTC
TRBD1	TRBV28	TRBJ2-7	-	CASSITGGEQYF	TGTGCCAGCAGTATAACAGGGGGCGAGCAGTACTTC
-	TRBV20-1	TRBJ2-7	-	CSASTGYEQYF	TGCAGTGCTAGCACAGGGTACGAGCAGTACTTC
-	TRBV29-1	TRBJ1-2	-	CSVEGIGLGLGYTF	TGCAGCGTTGAGGGTATCGGGTTGGGTTTGGGCTACACCTTC
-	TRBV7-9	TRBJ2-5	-	CASSLGRGPKVQETQYF	TGTGCCAGCAGCTTAGGAAGGGGCCCCAAAGTACAAGAGACCCAGTACTTC
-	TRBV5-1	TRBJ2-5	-	CASSLVGGGETQYF	TGCGCCAGCAGCTTGGTAGGGGGTGGAGAGACCCAGTACTTC
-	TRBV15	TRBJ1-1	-	CATSRDGTRTEAFF	TGTGCCACCAGCAGAGATGGGACACGGACTGAAGCTTTCTTT
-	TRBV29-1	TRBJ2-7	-	CSVGFGWEQYF	TGCAGCGTTGGGTTCGGTTGGGAGCAGTACTTC
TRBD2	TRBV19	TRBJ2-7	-	CASSMLTGTSGSPSYEQYF	TGTGCCAGTAGTATGCTCACCGGGACTAGCGGTTCTCCGAGCTACGAGCAGTACTTC
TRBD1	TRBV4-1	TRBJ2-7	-	CASSQRTGANYEQYF	TGCGCCAGCAGCCAAAGGACAGGGGCTAACTACGAGCAGTACTTC
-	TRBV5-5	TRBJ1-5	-	CASSFLQGNQPQHF	TGTGCCAGCAGCTTTCTGCAGGGCAATCAGCCCCAGCATTTT
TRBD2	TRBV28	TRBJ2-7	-	CASSPGGTSRYEQYF	TGTGCCAGCAGCCCTGGGGGGACTAGTCGCTACGAGCAGTACTTC